The 8 T cell receptor beta chains reported below all come from one sample, sequenced in a study of T cell responses to AZD1222 COVID-19 vaccine. Clones were sequenced by immunoSEQ multiplex PCR, and TCRdb holds only the in-frame ones, with some missing. The sample includes some 150,000 clones, 90% to 95% seen only once; the top ten take around 1.6%. The sample was peripheral blood, taken on day 0 of AZD1222 vaccination. All receptors come from an adult in good health.

V usage is TRBV7-9 and J usage is TRBJ1-1; TRBD1 aligns across 8 bases. The V and J ends lost 7 bases and 0 bases, in that order; junction bases with no gene match: 7. Germline V gives CDR1 SEHNR, CDR2 FQNEAQ (reference sequence). This CDR3 comprises 15 residues. The CDR3 DNA reads as TGTGCCAGCACCGACGGACAGGGCCTGAACACTGAAGCTTTCTTT. Translation: CASTDGQGLNTEAFF.

This rearrangement joins TRBV5-6 to TRBJ2-5; possibly TRBD1 for D (7 bases). CDR3 length equals 13 residues. Deletions cut 4 bases from V and 1 base from J, with 8 bases between. CDR1 is SGHDT, CDR2 YYEEEE, per germline. The CDR3 bases are TGTGCCAGCAGCCAGGGGGGCCAAGAGACCCAGTACTTC. Residues: CASSQGGQETQYF.

The chain joins TRBV19 to TRBJ1-1, with TRBD1 matching over 8 bases. The CDR3 has 16 amino acids. Germline V gene lookup returns CDR1 LNHDA and CDR2 SQIVND (reference sequence). With V trimmed by 5 bases and J by 0 bases, 8 bases remained unmatched. CDR3 amino acids: CASSHRTGLMNTEAFF. CDR3 in DNA: TGTGCCAGTAGTCATAGGACAGGGCTCATGAACACTGAAGCTTTCTTT.

V is TRBV19 and J is TRBJ1-1; D is ambiguous. CDR1 and CDR2 from the germline V gene are LNHDA and SQIVND (reference sequence). The CDR3 sequence is 15 residues long. V lost 5 bases to trimming and J lost 3 bases, with 16 bases between them. CDR3 nucleotides: TGTGCCAGTAGTTTCCTCCCGACCCGAGACACTGAAGCTTTCTTT. Amino acid sequence: CASSFLPTRDTEAFF.

This rearrangement joins TRBV4-3 to TRBJ2-3; 12 bases line up with TRBD2. CDR1 and CDR2 (germline): LGHNA, YSLEER. This CDR3 contains 16 residues. The V and J ends lost 1 base and 6 bases, in that order; junction bases with no gene match: 5. CDR3 nucleotides: TGCGCCAGCAGCCAAGGGACTAGCGGGGCGGCGGATACGCAGTATTTT. Translated, it gives CASSQGTSGAADTQYF.

A single count supports this clone. This chain uses TRBV18 with TRBJ1-5; D gene uncertain. The CDR3 has 14 residues. Trimming shortened V by 2 bases and J by 2 bases, and 7 bases separated the two germline ends. Per germline, CDR1 KGHSH and CDR2 LQKENI. In nucleotides, the CDR3 is TGTGCCAGCTCACCATCTGGCGGCAATCAGCCCCAGCATTTT. Its protein product is CASSPSGGNQPQHF.

A note on this clone: Other DNA sequences in the sample encode the same CDR3. The V gene is TRBV5-1, the J gene TRBJ1-3; maybe TRBD1 (5 bases). V dropped 2 bases and J dropped 4 bases, with 10 bases sitting between them. Germline CDR1 and CDR2: SGHRS and YFSETQ. The CDR3 runs 14 residues. DNA of the CDR3: TGCGCCAGCAGCTTACAGGCTACCGGAAACACCATATATTTT. Residues: CASSLQATGNTIYF.

The chain carries TRBV3-1 (or the pseudogene TRBV3-2) and TRBJ1-2; no reliable D call. V gave up 4 bases and J gave up 1 base, with 13 bases separating them. CDR1 and CDR2 from the germline V gene are LGHDT and YNNKEL (reference sequence). The CDR3 length is 15 residues. The CDR3 nucleotides read TGTGCCAGCAGCCCGTCCAGGAGTAGTAACTATGGCTACACCTTC. Residues: CASSPSRSSNYGYTF.